This T cell receptor (beta chain) stems from a study of T cells in Graves' hyperthyroidism and ophthalmopathy. Using RNA transcripts as the source, TCR beta CDR3 regions were amplified. An initial round of RT-PCR targeting the TCR CDR3 relied on the HTBI primer set. TCRdb reprocessed the multiplex PCR reads via MiXCR and lists one record per CDR3 protein. This table has approximately 360,000 distinct CDR3 sequences, approximately 14% appearing once. J lost 8 bases, V lost 5 bases, and 8 bases had no gene match. This CDR3 region has 14 residues. Germline V gene sequence: CDR1 MDHEN, CDR2 SYDVKM. This clonotype has a count of ten or more.

The V call is TRBV28, the J call TRBJ1-4; 7 bases match TRBD1. The clonotype originates from a woman between 18 and 29 years old with Graves' hyperthyroidism that later progressed to Graves' ophthalmopathy. Sequenced sample: blood. The DNA of the CDR3 is TGTGCCAGCAGTCTTTCCGGGACAGAGGAAAAACTGTTTTTT. It encodes CASSLSGTEEKLFF.